The clone carrying this TCR beta chain was seen once. Its specificity is not known. The study profiled TCR beta VDJ and CDR3 using genomic DNA as template. TCRdb reanalysed the reads using MiXCR and keeps one entry per CDR3 protein. The sample comprises 150,000 to 200,000 distinct CDR3 sequences, roughly 48% of which are singletons, and 1.1% rests with the top ten. The data originate from a study of CD8+CD57+ T cells in acquired aplastic anemia. Study in general: Isolated CD4+ and CD8+ cells, once sorted, yielded DNA averaging around 3 ug.

Broader study findings: Patient and control CD8+ Simpson's diversity was not significantly different. Patients had twenty-nine CD8+ CDR3 sequences in common with controls (the shared set).

CDR3 size: 18 residues. Germline V CDR1 and CDR2: MDHEN, SYDVKM. V lost 3 bases, J lost 4 bases, and 12 bases stayed unmatched. The sequenced material came from sorted CD4+, CD8+, or CD8+CD57+ T cells (not recorded which) from PBMCs. The receptor was derived from a human donor in good health. This sequence joins TRBV28 and TRBJ2-1, with 10 bases lining up with TRBD2. The CDR3 DNA sequence: TGTGCCAGCAGTTTGTGGAGGGGCTCAGCGGGAGGGTACAATGAGCAGTTCTTC. This translates into CASSLWRGSAGGYNEQFF. The entire variable domain, with the rest obtained from reference TRBV28 and TRBJ2-1, is as follows: DVKVTQSSRYLVKRTGEKVFLECVQDMDHENMFWYRQDPGLGLRLIYFSYDVKMKEKGDIPEGYSVSREKKERFSLILESASTNQTSMYLCASSLWRGSAGGYNEQFFGPGTRLTVL.